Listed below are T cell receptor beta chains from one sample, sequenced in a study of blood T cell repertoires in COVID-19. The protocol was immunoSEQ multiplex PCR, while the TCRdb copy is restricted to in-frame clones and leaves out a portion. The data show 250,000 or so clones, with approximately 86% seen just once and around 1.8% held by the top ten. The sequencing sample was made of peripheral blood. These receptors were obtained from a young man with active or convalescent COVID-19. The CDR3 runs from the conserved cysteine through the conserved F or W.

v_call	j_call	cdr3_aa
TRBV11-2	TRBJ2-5	CASSIVQETQYF
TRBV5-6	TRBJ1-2	CASSPLSVYGYTF
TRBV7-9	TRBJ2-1	CATILAVVYNEQFF
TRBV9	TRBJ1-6	CASSVAGTANSPLHF
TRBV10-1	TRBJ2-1	CASSPGGYDNEQFF
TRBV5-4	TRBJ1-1	CASSLLQGGSNTEAFF
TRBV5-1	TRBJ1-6	CASSSKQGLVSPLHF
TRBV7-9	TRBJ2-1	CASSGRPQGAGEQFF
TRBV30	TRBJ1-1	CAWSAGTGGTEAFF
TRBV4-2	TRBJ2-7	CASSQGSGAYEQYF
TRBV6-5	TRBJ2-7	CASSYSTGYDEQYF
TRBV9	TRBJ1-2	CASSAGTGYGYTF
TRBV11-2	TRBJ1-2	CASSPPGAPGLLGYTF
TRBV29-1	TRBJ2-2	CSVQTQSNTGELFF
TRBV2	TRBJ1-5	CASSVIRESNQPQHF
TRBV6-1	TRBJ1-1	CASSDLITEAFF
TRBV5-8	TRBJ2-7	CASSSWAGDYEQYF
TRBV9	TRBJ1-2	CASSVARDRSYGYTF
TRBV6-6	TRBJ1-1	CAIYRTTGPLGTEAFF
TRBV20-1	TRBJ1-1	CSASKGQVEAFF